A selection of T cell receptor beta chains follows, all from one sample in a study of a mutant IDH1 vaccine in newly diagnosed glioma. Data came from immunoSEQ multiplex PCR; TCRdb stores just in-frame clones and leaves some out. The sample carries 49,000 or so clones, around 80% recorded once. Their target antigens are unknown. Material: PBMCs, obtained from a glioma patient whose treatment included an IDH1 peptide vaccine. The receptors were sampled from a woman in her 40s with glioma. Both conserved end residues are trimmed from each CDR3.

v_gene: TRBV6-4
j_gene: TRBJ1-5
CDR3aa: ASSDRSGRAAQPQH

v_gene: TRBV2
j_gene: TRBJ2-2
CDR3aa: ASSVDRGGTGELF

v_gene: TRBV9
j_gene: TRBJ2-1
CDR3aa: ASSTGQSSYNEQF

v_gene: TRBV7-9
j_gene: TRBJ2-2
CDR3aa: ASSPAGRDTGELF

v_gene: TRBV10-1
j_gene: TRBJ2-5
CDR3aa: ASSDYDQETQY

v_gene: TRBV13
j_gene: TRBJ1-5
CDR3aa: ASSLGGQPQH

v_gene: TRBV5-1
j_gene: TRBJ2-6
CDR3aa: ASSLEGAGANVLT

v_gene: TRBV2
j_gene: TRBJ1-2
CDR3aa: ASSGDASNYGYT

v_gene: TRBV5-1
j_gene: TRBJ1-4
CDR3aa: ASRIQPEATNEKLF

v_gene: TRBV27
j_gene: TRBJ2-7
CDR3aa: ASSFGRTYEQY

v_gene: TRBV10-3
j_gene: TRBJ2-7
CDR3aa: AVRSGTSGGTYYEQY

v_gene: TRBV5-4
j_gene: TRBJ2-7
CDR3aa: ASRVRAGGGYEQY

v_gene: TRBV27
j_gene: TRBJ1-2
CDR3aa: ASRGGLRRGVGYT

v_gene: TRBV5-5
j_gene: TRBJ2-7
CDR3aa: ASSLDYHEQY

v_gene: TRBV7-9
j_gene: TRBJ2-2
CDR3aa: ASSVRGAWTGELF

v_gene: TRBV6-6
j_gene: TRBJ2-1
CDR3aa: ASSEISSYNEQF

v_gene: TRBV7-9
j_gene: TRBJ2-1
CDR3aa: ASSSPGGDRVSYNEQF

v_gene: TRBV5-4
j_gene: TRBJ2-5
CDR3aa: ASSFRGPSETQY

v_gene: TRBV6-6
j_gene: TRBJ2-7
CDR3aa: ATTGGYEQY

v_gene: TRBV6-5
j_gene: TRBJ1-5
CDR3aa: ASSYSGQGGNQPQH

v_gene: TRBV5-1
j_gene: TRBJ1-2
CDR3aa: ASSFGASYGYT

v_gene: TRBV30
j_gene: TRBJ1-1
CDR3aa: AWRGNTGRGNTEAF

v_gene: TRBV7-2
j_gene: TRBJ2-5
CDR3aa: ASSSGLAQETQY

v_gene: TRBV14
j_gene: TRBJ2-7
CDR3aa: ASSRGGEQY

v_gene: TRBV5-4
j_gene: TRBJ2-1
CDR3aa: ASSLSGLARNEQF

v_gene: TRBV5-4
j_gene: TRBJ2-7
CDR3aa: ASSSREGAHEQY

v_gene: TRBV10-3
j_gene: TRBJ2-7
CDR3aa: AIGDISYEQY

v_gene: TRBV6-5
j_gene: TRBJ1-4
CDR3aa: ASSYSIGRKEKLF

v_gene: TRBV6-1
j_gene: TRBJ1-6
CDR3aa: ASSEGRNSYNSPLH

v_gene: TRBV5-6
j_gene: TRBJ2-2
CDR3aa: ASSADHWGELF

v_gene: TRBV6-5
j_gene: TRBJ2-2
CDR3aa: ASSRTGGTGELF

v_gene: TRBV20-1
j_gene: TRBJ1-6
CDR3aa: SAGPLH

v_gene: TRBV27
j_gene: TRBJ2-1
CDR3aa: ASSFGQALGNNEQF

v_gene: TRBV18
j_gene: TRBJ1-4
CDR3aa: ASSPPTGYGGEKLF

v_gene: TRBV5-6
j_gene: TRBJ2-2
CDR3aa: ASRQGGFTGELF

v_gene: TRBV7-8
j_gene: TRBJ1-1
CDR3aa: ASSLVLGNPNTEAF

v_gene: TRBV7-6
j_gene: TRBJ2-1
CDR3aa: ASSTSFAGHNEQF

v_gene: TRBV7-8
j_gene: TRBJ2-2
CDR3aa: ASSSGTDTGELF

v_gene: TRBV6-5
j_gene: TRBJ2-7
CDR3aa: ASSFDRASEQY

v_gene: TRBV5-1
j_gene: TRBJ2-7
CDR3aa: ASSLLGDYGQY

v_gene: TRBV19
j_gene: TRBJ1-1
CDR3aa: ASRARGAHLAEAF

v_gene: TRBV5-1
j_gene: TRBJ1-1
CDR3aa: ASSSSSVLTEAF

v_gene: TRBV5-4
j_gene: TRBJ1-2
CDR3aa: ASSFRTGRAGYT

v_gene: TRBV18
j_gene: TRBJ2-4
CDR3aa: ASSLNRRVGIQY

v_gene: TRBV9
j_gene: TRBJ2-5
CDR3aa: ASSVAGEETQY

v_gene: TRBV9
j_gene: TRBJ1-4
CDR3aa: ASSVEGLKGEKLF

v_gene: TRBV7-6
j_gene: TRBJ1-6
CDR3aa: ASSLGPSYNSPLH

v_gene: TRBV4-2
j_gene: TRBJ1-1
CDR3aa: ASSQARGRDAEAF

v_gene: TRBV6-1
j_gene: TRBJ1-2
CDR3aa: ASNRGAVDYGYT

v_gene: TRBV5-6
j_gene: TRBJ1-3
CDR3aa: ASSIQGSGNTIY

v_gene: TRBV7-2
j_gene: TRBJ1-4
CDR3aa: ASSLRVISPINEKLF

v_gene: TRBV2
j_gene: TRBJ1-2
CDR3aa: ASSPTGGGYT

v_gene: TRBV18
j_gene: TRBJ2-3
CDR3aa: ASSPRASTDTQY